The next 28 T cell receptor beta chains were all read from a single sample in a study of blood T cell repertoires in COVID-19 (dated by TCRdb to 2020 to 2022). The library came from the immunoSEQ multiplex PCR assay. Entries here come from immuneACCESS through TCRdb and include only in-frame sequences with V and J called. Some clones fail to appear in such tables; in the studies checked, an unresolved V gene covers under half of the shortfall, and the cause of the remainder is unknown. A total of roughly 200,000 clones appear in this sample, approximately 90% of them only once. Roughly 2.9% of the sample is held by the ten biggest clonotypes. The material sequenced was peripheral blood. The receptors shown here come from a woman between 25 and 40 years old with active or convalescent COVID-19.

This chain links TRBV9 with TRBJ1-4; tentative D call: TRBD1 (6 bases). The CDR3 spans 17 residues. V lost 3 bases and J 7 bases, leaving 22 bases between the germline ends. CDR1 is SGDLS and CDR2 is YYNGEE in the germline V gene. In DNA form, the CDR3 reads TGTGCCAGCAGCGGAGGGGGGGGGCCTCGTTCTGGTGAAAAACTGTTTTTT. Protein: CASSGGGGPRSGEKLFF. The full variable domain, with the rest looked up from reference TRBV9 and TRBJ1-4, is DSGVTQTPKHLITATGQRVTLRCSPRSGDLSVYWYQQSLDQGLQFLIQYYNGEERAKGNILERFSAQQFPDLHSELNLSSLELGDSALYFCASSGGGGPRSGEKLFFGSGTQLSVL.

The genes are TRBV6-2 or TRBV6-3 and TRBJ1-1; D is unclear. Germline loops: CDR1 MNHEY, CDR2 SVGEGT. The ends were cut back, 6 bases at V and 0 bases at J, with 8 bases in the middle. The CDR3 covers 13 residues. This CDR3 is CASSTGMNTEAFF. The CDR3 region has the DNA TGTGCCAGCAGCACCGGGATGAACACTGAAGCTTTCTTT.

The gene calls are TRBV30 and TRBJ1-2, with D perhaps TRBD1 (5 bases). The CDR3 runs 13 residues. V gave up 3 bases and J gave up 6 bases, with 14 bases separating them. Germline V gene lookup returns CDR1 GTSNPN and CDR2 SVGIG (reference sequence). CDR3 sequence: CAWSQPLRDGYTF. The CDR3 DNA sequence: TGTGCCTGGAGCCAGCCCCTCAGGGATGGCTACACCTTC. Full variable domain (outside the CDR3, taken from reference TRBV30 and TRBJ1-2): SQTIHQWPATLVQPVGSPLSLECTVEGTSNPNLYWYRQAAGRGLQLLFYSVGIGQISSEVPQNLSASRPQDRQFILSSKKLLLSDSGFYLCAWSQPLRDGYTFGSGTRLTVV.

The rearrangement joins TRBV24-1 to TRBJ1-4; tentatively, D is TRBD1 (6 bases). Trimming cost V 7 bases and J 3 bases, with 8 bases left between them. CDR3 size: 13 residues. The germline gives CDR1 KGHDR, CDR2 SFDVKD. In DNA, the CDR3 is TGTGCCACCAGCAGGGGACCTAATGAAAAACTGTTTTTT. Its translation is CATSRGPNEKLFF.

This sequence joins TRBV2 and TRBJ1-1; D may be TRBD1 (5 bases). The V gene lost 1 base and the J gene lost 5 bases, with 14 bases spanning the gap. The CDR3 is 15 amino acids. The germline V gene encodes CDR1 SNHLY and CDR2 FYNNEI. CDR3 DNA: TGTGCCAGCAGTGAAGGACAGTTACTCGTGACTGAAGCTTTCTTT. This codes for CASSEGQLLVTEAFF. Drawing the rest from reference TRBV2 and TRBJ1-1, the complete variable domain is EPEVTQTPSHQVTQMGQEVILRCVPISNHLYFYWYRQILGQKVEFLVSFYNNEISEKSEIFDDQFSVERPDGSNFTLKIRSTKLEDSAMYFCASSEGQLLVTEAFFGQGTRLTVV.

V is TRBV7-9 and J is TRBJ2-7, with 10 bases matching TRBD1. CDR1 and CDR2 from the germline V gene are SEHNR and FQNEAQ (reference sequence). J lost 6 bases, V lost 5 bases, and 10 bases had no gene match. There are 15 residues in the CDR3. CDR3 sequence (DNA): TGTGCCAGCAGCGGATCCGGGACAGGGGAGCTCGAGCAGTACTTC. Its translation is CASSGSGTGELEQYF.

The rearrangement joins TRBV5-6 to TRBJ1-1, with D hard to call. The V and J ends lost 4 bases and 0 bases respectively, with 7 bases between them. Germline CDR1 reads SGHDT; CDR2 reads YYEEEE. This CDR3 comprises 13 residues. This chain's CDR3 is CASSLTVNTEAFF. The CDR3 DNA reads as TGTGCCAGCAGCCTCACAGTGAACACTGAAGCTTTCTTT.

CDR3 amino acids: CAWSVRLMEKLFF. CDR3 coding DNA: TGTGCCTGGAGTGTGCGTCTGATGGAAAAACTGTTTTTT. V is TRBV30 and J is TRBJ1-4; D gene unclear. Germline CDR1 GTSNPN, CDR2 SVGIG (reference sequence). The CDR3 has 13 residues. Trimming shortened V by 0 bases and J by 8 bases, and 10 bases separated the two germline ends.

The chain is built from TRBV6-5 and TRBJ2-1; no definite D call. V dropped 0 bases and J dropped 4 bases, with 10 bases sitting between them. The CDR3 loop spans 15 amino acids. Germline CDR1 is MNHEY and CDR2 is SVGAGI. This CDR3 reads CASSYSSRVYNEQFF. CDR3 DNA sequence: TGTGCCAGCAGTTACTCGAGCCGAGTTTACAATGAGCAGTTCTTC.

The V call is TRBV19, the J call TRBJ2-5; tentative D call: TRBD2 (6 bases). CDR1 LNHDA and CDR2 SQIVND come from the germline V gene (reference sequence). The length of the CDR3 is 14 residues. The V end was cut by 4 bases, the J end by 4 bases, with 13 bases between. This CDR3 reads CASSTLGRRETQYF. Here the CDR3 DNA reads TGTGCCAGTAGTACACTAGGGAGGAGAGAGACCCAGTACTTC.

V gene TRBV27 combines with J gene TRBJ2-3; 9 bases align to TRBD1. The CDR3 consists of 17 residues. The junction had 13 bases not matched to a gene; V was cut back by 3 bases and J by 6 bases. In germline, CDR1 is MNHEY, CDR2 SMNVEV (reference sequence). In DNA form, the CDR3 reads TGTGCCAGCAGTTTGATTCTACAGGGGGCCGGGACGGATACGCAGTATTTT. It is translated as CASSLILQGAGTDTQYF.

The table lists this clone with a few counts. CDR3: CASSTGQGRNQPQHF. The DNA for the CDR3 is TGTGCCAGCAGTACGGGACAGGGACGCAATCAGCCCCAGCATTTT. This chain uses TRBV2 with TRBJ1-5; the match to TRBD1 covers 9 bases. The length of the CDR3 is 15 residues. V trimming: 5 bases; J trimming: 2 bases; junction bases outside the gene matches: 4. Germline CDR1 reads SNHLY; CDR2 reads FYNNEI.

This chain connects TRBV7-9 to TRBJ1-2, with 7 positions matching TRBD1. The trim removed 1 base at V and 6 bases at J, leaving 5 bases unmatched. The CDR3 runs 14 residues. Germline loops: CDR1 SEHNR, CDR2 FQNEAQ (reference sequence). CDR3 nucleotide sequence: TGTGCCAGCAGCTTAGTTGGGACAGACGATGGCTACACCTTC. It translates to CASSLVGTDDGYTF.

The chain has TRBV27 and TRBJ2-1; 11 bases are shared with TRBD2. The CDR3 runs 15 residues. Germline loops: CDR1 MNHEY, CDR2 SMNVEV (reference sequence). Trimming cost V 4 bases and J 3 bases; bases outside gene matches: 2. The CDR3: CASSSGLAVYNEQFF. CDR3 bases: TGTGCCAGCAGTTCGGGACTAGCGGTCTACAATGAGCAGTTCTTC.

V gene TRBV18 combines with J gene TRBJ1-5; possibly TRBD1 for D (5 bases). The CDR3 spans 13 residues. The germline V and J ends were trimmed by 3 bases and 4 bases, with 7 bases remaining between them. Germline V gene sequence: CDR1 KGHSH, CDR2 LQKENI. The CDR3 region has the DNA TGTGCCAGCTCACCGGACACAAATCAGCCCCAGCATTTT. Its protein product is CASSPDTNQPQHF.

This clone was seen just once. The J gene is TRBJ1-5, the V gene TRBV7-2; D may be TRBD1 (6 bases). CDR3 length: 15 amino acids. The V end lost 1 base, the J end lost 9 bases, and 16 bases lay between the germline ends. Germline assignment: CDR1 SGHTA and CDR2 FQGNSA. This CDR3 reads CASSLGGGTLRPQHF. The CDR3 DNA reads TGTGCCAGCAGCTTAGGAGGGGGAACCCTCCGGCCCCAGCATTTT.

The chain has TRBV5-1 and TRBJ1-1; 7 bases match TRBD1. V was pared by 4 bases and J by 4 bases, with 7 bases of the junction left unmatched. This CDR3 is built from 14 residues. The germline V gene has CDR1 SGHRS and CDR2 YFSETQ. The CDR3 DNA sequence: TGCGCCAGCAGCCAGACAGGGATTGGCACTGAAGCTTTCTTT. Its translation is CASSQTGIGTEAFF.

The J gene is TRBJ2-2, the V gene TRBV2, with 11 bases identical to TRBD2. Germline loops: CDR1 SNHLY, CDR2 FYNNEI. There are 15 residues in the CDR3. J was trimmed by 6 bases and V by 6 bases; bases with no gene match: 6. The CDR3 coding sequence is TGTGCCAGCAGCACGGGACTAGCGGCTCCCGGGGAGCTGTTTTTT. Its translation: CASSTGLAAPGELFF. Combining the CDR3 with reference TRBV2 and TRBJ2-2 gives the whole variable domain EPEVTQTPSHQVTQMGQEVILRCVPISNHLYFYWYRQILGQKVEFLVSFYNNEISEKSEIFDDQFSVERPDGSNFTLKIRSTKLEDSAMYFCASSTGLAAPGELFFGEGSRLTVL.

This clone has just a few counts. CDR3 amino acids: CASRVAWAPHRPQHF. CDR3 nucleotides: TGTGCCAGCAGGGTCGCGTGGGCACCTCATCGGCCCCAGCATTTT. The J gene is TRBJ1-5, the V gene TRBV25-1, with D unresolved. The length of the CDR3 is 15 residues. CDR1 MGHDK and CDR2 SYGVNS come from the germline V gene. The V end was cut by 6 bases, the J end by 9 bases, with 21 bases between. The full variable domain, with the rest looked up from reference TRBV25-1 and TRBJ1-5, is EADIYQTPRYLVIGTGKKITLECSQTMGHDKMYWYQQDPGMELHLIHYSYGVNSTEKGDLSSESTVSRIRTEHFPLTLESARPSHTSQYLCASRVAWAPHRPQHFGDGTRLSIL.

V and J are TRBV6-6 and TRBJ1-5; D possibly corresponds to TRBD1 (5 bases). CDR1 is MNHNY and CDR2 is SVGAGI in the germline V gene (reference sequence). The CDR3 is 13 residues long. Trimming removed 2 bases from V and 6 bases from J, with 8 bases in between. CDR3 coding DNA: TGTGCCAGCAGTTACGGGGCCGCTCAGCCCCAGCATTTT. Protein product: CASSYGAAQPQHF.

The chain combines TRBV11-2 with TRBJ1-1; possible D gene TRBD1, 5 bases. Germline values: CDR1 SGHAT, CDR2 FQNNGV. The CDR3 is 14 amino acids. V lost 1 base and J 5 bases, leaving 11 bases between the germline ends. The chain's CDR3 is CASSLVRQRTEAFF. CDR3 nucleotide sequence: TGTGCCAGCAGCTTAGTCCGACAGAGGACTGAAGCTTTCTTT.

CDR3 nucleotides: TGTGCCAGCAGCTTAGGGGTGGAGGGGACCTATGGCTACACCTTC. Encoded protein: CASSLGVEGTYGYTF. The chain recombines TRBV7-9 with TRBJ1-2; tentatively, D is TRBD1 (5 bases). CDR1 is SEHNR and CDR2 is FQNEAQ in the germline V gene (reference sequence). CDR3 length: 15 residues. V was clipped by 1 base and J by 4 bases, with 13 bases between them.

The V call is TRBV5-5, the J call TRBJ1-4; perhaps TRBD1 as D (5 bases). Germline CDR1 is SGHKS and CDR2 is YYEKEE (reference sequence). V dropped 4 bases and J dropped 5 bases, with 15 bases sitting between them. CDR3 length equals 15 residues. The CDR3 region is CASSGQTGLNEKLFF. The CDR3 DNA is TGTGCCAGCAGCGGACAAACCGGCCTAAATGAAAAACTGTTTTTT.

V gene TRBV9 combines with J gene TRBJ1-1, with 7 bases identical to TRBD1. The germline V gene encodes CDR1 SGDLS and CDR2 YYNGEE. Unmatched junction bases numbered 3, after V lost 0 bases and J lost 1 base. The CDR3 totals 15 residues. CDR3 sequence reads: CASSVEGGWNTEAFF. In nucleotides, the CDR3 is TGTGCCAGCAGCGTAGAAGGGGGCTGGAACACTGAAGCTTTCTTT.

The chain links TRBV4-1 to TRBJ1-2; TRBD1 matches at 10 bases. The germline V gene has CDR1 MGHRA and CDR2 YSYEKL. V was pared by 2 bases and J by 5 bases, with 8 bases of the junction left unmatched. CDR3 length: 16 residues. The CDR3 DNA sequence: TGCGCCAGCAGCCAATCCGGGACAGGGGTCGTTTATGGCTACACCTTC. This codes for CASSQSGTGVVYGYTF.

The chain uses TRBV7-6 and TRBJ2-3; 15 bases agree with TRBD2. Unmatched junction bases numbered 4, after V lost 3 bases and J lost 3 bases. Germline V gives CDR1 SGHVS, CDR2 FNYEAQ. There are 17 residues in the CDR3. This CDR3 is CASSLQGLAGGTDTQYF. Written as DNA, the CDR3 is TGTGCCAGCAGCTTGCAGGGACTAGCGGGGGGTACAGATACGCAGTATTTT.

V is TRBV5-8 and J is TRBJ2-1; D is perhaps TRBD2 (5 bases). V was cut by 4 bases and J by 7 bases, with 21 bases left in between. The germline CDR1 and CDR2 sequences are SGHTS and YDEGEE. There are 16 residues in the CDR3. The CDR3 loop reads CASSEIQVYPGNEQFF. Written as DNA, the CDR3 is TGTGCCAGCAGCGAGATTCAGGTCTATCCGGGGAATGAGCAGTTCTTC.

CDR3 nucleotide sequence: TGTGCCACCGTAGGAAGGGACAGTGGGTACGAGCAGTACTTC. Protein product: CATVGRDSGYEQYF. The V call is TRBV6-6, the J call TRBJ2-7; 7 bases agree with TRBD1. V lost 10 bases, J lost 4 bases, and 13 bases stayed unmatched. The CDR3 has 14 amino acids. Looked up from germline, CDR1 is MNHNY and CDR2 is SVGAGI (reference sequence).